This TCR beta chain derives from a study of T cells after yellow fever vaccination. This clonotype came up many times. Via MiXCR, TCRdb re-called the 5' RACE reads, giving one row per CDR3 protein. The repertoire includes a few hundred thousand distinct CDR3 sequences, 3.6% of them detected once, and 20% to 25% sits in the top ten. CDR3 length: 17 amino acids. V lost 1 base and J lost 0; bases outside the gene matches: 5. Germline V CDR1 and CDR2: LGHNA, YNFKEQ. The chain joins TRBV4-2 to TRBJ2-5; 10 bases map to TRBD2. The receptor was isolated from a man aged 18 to 30 who received the YFV17D yellow fever vaccine. This sample comprised PBMCs, obtained on the day of the yellow fever booster vaccination. The CDR3 here is CASSQAGAGGYQETQYF. CDR3 in DNA: TGTGCCAGCAGCCAAGCTGGAGCGGGGGGGTACCAAGAGACCCAGTACTTC.